The next 32 T cell receptor beta chains were all read from a single sample in a study of shared clonotypes between healthy human individuals. Sequenced by immunoSEQ multiplex PCR; TCRdb stores in-frame clones only, minus some. The data contain roughly 2.6 million clones, approximately 92% of them seen just once; the ten biggest clones take up roughly 0.15%. Material: naive CD4+ T cells sorted from blood. Subset specified: CD45RA+ positively selected. All receptors derive from a man between 18 and 29 years old in good health.

This rearrangement joins TRBV28 to TRBJ1-4; D not resolved. The germline gives CDR1 MDHEN, CDR2 SYDVKM. The CDR3 covers 13 residues. Trimming pared 1 base from V and 8 bases from J, leaving 8 bases between. DNA of the CDR3: TGTGCCAGCAGTTTATTGGCGACGGAAAAACTGTTTTTT. Protein: CASSLLATEKLFF. Filled out from reference TRBV28 and TRBJ1-4, the complete variable domain reads DVKVTQSSRYLVKRTGEKVFLECVQDMDHENMFWYRQDPGLGLRLIYFSYDVKMKEKGDIPEGYSVSREKKERFSLILESASTNQTSMYLCASSLLATEKLFFGSGTQLSVL.

As for this clone: Other nucleotide sequences in the sample specify the same CDR3. The chain links TRBV5-1 to TRBJ2-7, with TRBD2 as a possible D gene (6 bases). The germline V gene encodes CDR1 SGHRS and CDR2 YFSETQ. The CDR3 runs to 14 residues. Trimming removed 0 bases at V and 2 bases at J, with 9 bases between. The CDR3 here is CASSLGGGTYEQYF. The CDR3 region has the DNA TGCGCCAGCAGCTTGGGGGGAGGAACCTACGAGCAGTACTTC.

The chain combines TRBV5-5 with TRBJ2-2; D may be TRBD1 or TRBD2 (5 bases each). V lost 4 bases and J 0 bases, leaving 13 bases between the germline ends. Germline V gene sequence: CDR1 SGHKS, CDR2 YYEKEE (reference sequence). The CDR3 totals 16 residues. CDR3 amino acids: CASSLRGTANTGELFF. The CDR3 coding sequence is TGTGCCAGCAGCCTCAGAGGGACGGCGAACACCGGGGAGCTGTTTTTT.

The rearrangement uses TRBV7-9 and TRBJ1-5; 7 bases agree with TRBD1. This CDR3 has 15 amino acids. Trimming took 5 bases from V and 3 from J; bases not matched to a gene: 7. Germline V CDR1 and CDR2: SEHNR, FQNEAQ (reference sequence). The CDR3 DNA reads as TGTGCCAGCAGCCCAACAGGGGCCCCCAATCAGCCCCAGCATTTT. Protein product: CASSPTGAPNQPQHF.

This chain uses TRBV5-6 with TRBJ1-2; D uncertain. In germline, CDR1 is SGHDT, CDR2 YYEEEE. The length of the CDR3 is 12 residues. V was pared by 0 bases and J by 4 bases, with 4 bases between. CDR3 sequence: CASSLDSYGYTF. The CDR3 DNA sequence: TGTGCCAGCAGCTTGGACAGCTATGGCTACACCTTC. The full variable domain, with the rest looked up from reference TRBV5-6 and TRBJ1-2, is DAGVTQSPTHLIKTRGQQVTLRCSPKSGHDTVSWYQQALGQGPQFIFQYYEEEERQRGNFPDRFSGHQFPNYSSELNVNALLLGDSALYLCASSLDSYGYTFGSGTRLTVV.

This clone was found once. CDR3 region: CASSQWDSRYEQYF. In DNA form, the CDR3 reads TGCGCCAGCAGCCAATGGGACAGCCGCTACGAGCAGTACTTC. J is TRBJ2-5 and V is TRBV4-1; TRBD1 agrees at 7 bases. The J call may be faulty, since TRBJ2-7 better matches the DNA end. Per germline, CDR1 MGHRA and CDR2 YSYEKL. This CDR3 has 14 amino acids.

This clone was counted a single time. The rearrangement joins TRBV7-2 to TRBJ2-5, with D possibly TRBD1 on 7 matching bases. Germline CDR1 is SGHTA and CDR2 is FQGNSA. This CDR3 region has 19 residues. V lost 0 bases, J lost 6 bases, and 26 bases lay in between. CDR3: CASSLAGLAQHPGGKTQYF. The CDR3 DNA is TGTGCCAGCAGCTTAGCTGGGCTAGCGCAACACCCAGGGGGAAAGACCCAGTACTTC.

This chain links TRBV13 with TRBJ2-7; D perhaps matches TRBD2 (6 bases). The CDR3 spans 16 residues. The V end was cut by 2 bases, the J end by 2 bases, with 16 bases between. CDR1 is PRHDT and CDR2 is FYEKMQ in the germline V gene (reference sequence). CDR3 sequence: CASSLRRLDQTYEQYF. The CDR3 DNA follows: TGTGCCAGCAGCTTACGGAGACTAGACCAAACCTACGAGCAGTACTTC.

In the case of this clone: The same CDR3 arises from other DNA sequences in this sample as well. The chain links TRBV6-6 to TRBJ1-6; D uncertain. CDR1 MNHNY and CDR2 SVGAGI come from the germline V gene (reference sequence). The CDR3 extends over 14 amino acids. V lost 2 bases and J 5 bases, leaving 7 bases between the germline ends. In DNA form, the CDR3 reads TGTGCCAGCAGTTACAGCCGGGATAATTCACCCCTCCACTTT. It specifies CASSYSRDNSPLHF.

The V gene is TRBV5-1, the J gene TRBJ2-3, with D perhaps TRBD2 (5 bases). This CDR3 spans 14 amino acids. With 2 bases removed from V and 5 bases from J, the gap between germline ends came to 12 bases. From germline, CDR1 is SGHRS and CDR2 YFSETQ. The CDR3 is CASSLADPGDTQYF. CDR3 in DNA: TGCGCCAGCAGCTTAGCGGACCCCGGAGATACGCAGTATTTT.

The chain uses TRBV5-4 and TRBJ2-4; a weak D match, TRBD1 (6 bases). The CDR3 contains 14 residues. Germline loops: CDR1 SGHNT, CDR2 YYREEE (reference sequence). V was clipped by 2 bases and J by 7 bases, with 13 bases between them. This chain's CDR3 is CASSLTGTGNIQYF. CDR3 DNA sequence: TGTGCCAGCAGCTTAACAGGGACGGGGAACATTCAGTACTTC.

The V gene is TRBV5-4, the J gene TRBJ1-2; D might be TRBD1 (5 bases). CDR3 size: 15 residues. Germline V gene lookup returns CDR1 SGHNT and CDR2 YYREEE (reference sequence). V gave up 4 bases and J gave up 1 base, with 14 bases separating them. The CDR3, as DNA: TGTGCCAGCAGCGGGGACGGGGGTCTTAACTATGGCTACACCTTC. Translating gives CASSGDGGLNYGYTF. Full variable domain (outside the CDR3, taken from reference TRBV5-4 and TRBJ1-2): ETGVTQSPTHLIKTRGQQVTLRCSSQSGHNTVSWYQQALGQGPQFIFQYYREEENGRGNFPPRFSGLQFPNYSSELNVNALELDDSALYLCASSGDGGLNYGYTFGSGTRLTVV.

The rearrangement links TRBV4-1 to TRBJ2-1, with D unresolved. V lost 0 bases to trimming and J lost 1 base, with 10 bases between them. Germline lookup yields CDR1 MGHRA and CDR2 YSYEKL. The length of the CDR3 is 16 residues. The CDR3 loop is CASSQEPVGSYNEQFF. The CDR3 nucleotides are TGCGCCAGCAGCCAAGAGCCGGTTGGGTCCTACAATGAGCAGTTCTTC.

The CDR3 loop reads CASVFQGNYGYTF. For the CDR3, the DNA is TGTGCCAGCGTCTTTCAGGGTAACTATGGCTACACCTTC. J is TRBJ1-2 and V is TRBV2, with D possibly matching TRBD1 (5 bases). CDR3 length: 13 amino acids. Germline values: CDR1 SNHLY, CDR2 FYNNEI. V was clipped by 8 bases and J by 1 base, with 11 bases between them.

As for this clone: The junction and the germline gene differ at one end; a read error may be behind it. This chain joins TRBV7-7 and TRBJ2-2; D remains unclear. This CDR3 has 14 residues. Germline V gene data show CDR1 as SSHAT and CDR2 as FNYEAQ (reference sequence). CDR3 sequence (DNA): TGTGCTAGCAGCCCCCAGACTCACACCGGGGAGCTGTTTTTT. This sequence encodes CASSPQTHTGELFF.

Remarks on this clone: Other DNA sequences in this specimen translate into the identical CDR3. The chain uses TRBV5-1 and TRBJ2-2; 9 bases agree with TRBD1. The germline V gene encodes CDR1 SGHRS and CDR2 YFSETQ. The CDR3 sequence is 15 residues long. Germline trimming cut 4 bases from V and 5 bases from J; bases unmatched to any gene: 6. The CDR3 reads CASSPDRGGTGELFF. The CDR3 bases are TGCGCCAGCAGCCCGGACAGGGGAGGAACCGGGGAGCTGTTTTTT. The entire variable domain, with the rest obtained from reference TRBV5-1 and TRBJ2-2, is as follows: KAGVTQTPRYLIKTRGQQVTLSCSPISGHRSVSWYQQTPGQGLQFLFEYFSETQRNKGNFPGRFSGRQFSNSRSEMNVSTLELGDSALYLCASSPDRGGTGELFFGEGSRLTVL.

This rearrangement joins TRBV6-1 to TRBJ1-2, with 8 bases matching TRBD1. Germline lookup yields CDR1 MNHNS and CDR2 SASEGT. This CDR3 contains 13 residues. The V and J ends lost 6 bases and 8 bases, in that order; junction bases with no gene match: 8. CDR3 DNA: TGTGCCAGCAGGAGGGGGACAGGCAGCGGCTACACCTTC. It codes for CASRRGTGSGYTF.

V usage is TRBV7-8 and J usage is TRBJ1-5; D not certain. The CDR3 is 17 amino acids. The V gene lost 0 bases and the J gene lost 5 bases, with 17 bases spanning the gap. CDR1 SGHVS and CDR2 FQNEAQ come from the germline V gene. CDR3 amino acids: CASSLAVIVKGHQPQHF. CDR3 sequence (DNA): TGTGCCAGCAGCTTAGCCGTTATAGTCAAGGGTCATCAGCCCCAGCATTTT.

The CDR3 DNA follows: TGTGCCCCCGGTACCCCAGGCCCCTACGAGCAGTACTTC. It translates to CAPGTPGPYEQYF. The chain joins TRBV19 to TRBJ2-7; D unresolved. Per the germline V gene, CDR1 is LNHDA and CDR2 is SQIVND (reference sequence). The CDR3 is 13 residues long. The ends were cut back, 11 bases at V and 2 bases at J, with 16 bases in the middle. Together with reference TRBV19 and TRBJ2-7, the CDR3 gives the full variable domain: DGGITQSPKYLFRKEGQNVTLSCEQNLNHDAMYWYRQDPGQGLRLIYYSQIVNDFQKGDIAEGYSVSREKKESFPLTVTSAQKNPTAFYLCAPGTPGPYEQYFGPGTRLTVT.

The chain couples TRBV5-1 to TRBJ2-5; 11 nucleotides match TRBD2. V gave up 2 bases and J gave up 5 bases; unmatched junction bases: 8. Germline V gene data show CDR1 as SGHRS and CDR2 as YFSETQ. CDR3 length: 16 residues. CDR3 loop: CASSFGTSGSGETQYF. CDR3 nucleotide sequence: TGCGCCAGCAGCTTCGGGACTAGCGGATCCGGGGAGACCCAGTACTTC.

The rearrangement joins TRBV10-3 to TRBJ1-6; TRBD1 aligns across 7 bases. The CDR3 runs 14 residues. Germline values: CDR1 ENHRY, CDR2 SYGVKD. V gave up 5 bases and J gave up 6 bases; unmatched junction bases: 4. The CDR3 nucleotides are TGTGCCATCAGTCCTGACAGGGTTAATTCACCCCTCCACTTT. It is translated as CAISPDRVNSPLHF.

V usage is TRBV7-9 and J usage is TRBJ1-4, with a possible D match to TRBD1 (6 bases). CDR1 and CDR2 (germline): SEHNR, FQNEAQ (reference sequence). V dropped 10 bases and J dropped 8 bases, with 20 bases sitting between them. This CDR3 contains 14 residues. DNA of the CDR3: TGTGCCATCTTATTCCGGGACAAAGAAGAAAAACTGTTTTTT. It encodes CAILFRDKEEKLFF.

The rearrangement joins TRBV7-2 to TRBJ2-1; 9 bases match TRBD2. The CDR3 is 17 residues long. J gave up 2 bases and V 0 bases, and 5 bases lay outside the gene matches. In germline, CDR1 is SGHTA, CDR2 FQGNSA. The CDR3 coding sequence is TGTGCCAGCAGCTTAGCGGGGGCGGGAGGGGCCTACAATGAGCAGTTCTTC. This encodes CASSLAGAGGAYNEQFF.

On this clone: This CDR3 is also generated by other DNA sequences in the sample. The rearrangement joins TRBV5-1 to TRBJ2-5, with no clear D. The V gene's germline CDR1 is SGHRS and CDR2 YFSETQ. CDR3 length equals 13 residues. V lost 0 bases and J 4 bases, leaving 7 bases between the germline ends. CDR3 DNA: TGCGCCAGCAGCTTGGGTTGGGGAGAGACCCAGTACTTC. Translating it yields CASSLGWGETQYF.

J is TRBJ2-1 and V is TRBV2; 14 bases agree with TRBD2. The V and J ends lost 3 bases and 12 bases, in that order; junction bases with no gene match: 10. The CDR3 totals 16 residues. The germline V gene encodes CDR1 SNHLY and CDR2 FYNNEI. CDR3 nucleotides: TGTGCCAGCAGTGACAGTCAGGGACTAGCGGGAGAGGGGCAGTTCTTC. The encoded protein is CASSDSQGLAGEGQFF. Together with reference TRBV2 and TRBJ2-1, the CDR3 gives the full variable domain: EPEVTQTPSHQVTQMGQEVILRCVPISNHLYFYWYRQILGQKVEFLVSFYNNEISEKSEIFDDQFSVERPDGSNFTLKIRSTKLEDSAMYFCASSDSQGLAGEGQFFGPGTRLTVL.

With regard to this clone: This same CDR3 is encoded by further DNA sequences in the sample. The genes are TRBV30 and TRBJ1-5; 7 bases agree with TRBD1. V was clipped by 4 bases and J by 6 bases; unmatched bases: 6. The CDR3 spans 13 residues. From germline, CDR1 is GTSNPN and CDR2 SVGIG (reference sequence). The CDR3 DNA is TGTGCCTGGACTAGGGGGCCAGGTCAGCCCCAGCATTTT. Translation gives CAWTRGPGQPQHF. The full variable domain, completed using reference TRBV30 and TRBJ1-5, is SQTIHQWPATLVQPVGSPLSLECTVEGTSNPNLYWYRQAAGRGLQLLFYSVGIGQISSEVPQNLSASRPQDRQFILSSKKLLLSDSGFYLCAWTRGPGQPQHFGDGTRLSIL.

The chain employs TRBV29-1 and TRBJ2-3, with D unclear. The CDR3 covers 13 residues. Germline V gives CDR1 SQVTM, CDR2 ANQGSEA. The V gene lost 3 bases and the J gene lost 3 bases, with 10 bases spanning the gap. DNA for the CDR3: TGCAGCGTTGAGCCGGGTAAAACAGATACGCAGTATTTT. Residues: CSVEPGKTDTQYF.

As concerns this clone: In the same sample, other DNA sequences code for this CDR3. The J gene is TRBJ2-2, the V gene TRBV5-6; a possible D gene is TRBD1 (6 bases). Trimming removed 2 bases from V and 5 bases from J, with 16 bases in between. CDR3 size: 16 residues. The germline V gene has CDR1 SGHDT and CDR2 YYEEEE. CDR3 bases: TGTGCCAGCAGCTTAGACCAGGGGCGTAGAACCGGGGAGCTGTTTTTT. Its translation is CASSLDQGRRTGELFF.

The V gene is TRBV7-9, the J gene TRBJ2-7; 9 bases agree with TRBD2. Germline loops: CDR1 SEHNR, CDR2 FQNEAQ (reference sequence). Trimming at V came to 5 bases and at J to 3 bases, leaving 11 bases not matched to a gene. This CDR3 contains 16 residues. The CDR3 DNA reads TGTGCCAGCAGCCGTCGTATAGCGGGAGAGAGCTACGAGCAGTACTTC. Translated: CASSRRIAGESYEQYF.

V gene TRBV5-1 combines with J gene TRBJ2-7; the D gene is possibly TRBD2 (5 bases). V lost 4 bases to trimming and J lost 2 bases, with 13 bases between them. Germline V gives CDR1 SGHRS, CDR2 YFSETQ. CDR3 length: 14 residues. CDR3 protein: CASSGRLTPYEQYF. CDR3 coding DNA: TGCGCCAGCAGCGGACGACTAACGCCCTACGAGCAGTACTTC.

The V gene is TRBV28, the J gene TRBJ1-5; 9 positions match TRBD1. The germline V gene has CDR1 MDHEN and CDR2 SYDVKM. This CDR3 contains 14 residues. V lost 9 bases and J lost 5; bases outside the gene matches: 8. The CDR3 DNA reads as TGTGCCAGTACGGACAGGGGACGGGATCAGCCCCAGCATTTT. Its protein product is CASTDRGRDQPQHF.

The sample holds one count of this clone. The J gene is TRBJ2-5, the V gene TRBV29-1, with D tentatively TRBD1 or TRBD2 (7 bases each). The CDR3 has 12 residues. Trimming pared 6 bases from V and 4 bases from J, leaving 12 bases between. The germline CDR1 and CDR2 sequences are SQVTM and ANQGSEA. The CDR3 loop is CSVGGTVETQYF. CDR3 nucleotide sequence: TGCAGCGTCGGGGGGACAGTAGAGACCCAGTACTTC.